The rows below give T cell receptor beta chains drawn from one sample of a study of T-cell memory formation after mild COVID-19. TCRdb re-derived calls from the 5' RACE reads in MiXCR, one entry per CDR3 protein. The sample records roughly 450,000 distinct CDR3 sequences, 15% to 20% being singletons. The sample was PBMCs or a T cell subset sorted from them (not recorded which). The receptors were sampled from an adult woman who had mild COVID-19 (a few samples of this study predate the infection). Cell type and time point are not known. Both conserved end residues are part of each CDR3. A D gene is named only where the DNA matches it firmly. Part of the rows lack a size; the others show once, few, many or a class for expanded clones.

j_call clone_size d_call v_call cdr3_aa cdr3_nt
TRBJ1-1 many - TRBV25-1 CASSPLRGLNTEAFF TGTGCCAGCAGTCCCCTGAGGGGCTTGAACACTGAAGCTTTCTTT
TRBJ2-7 few TRBD1 TRBV6-6 CASSSRQGITYEQYF TGTGCCAGCAGCTCGAGACAGGGCATAACCTACGAGCAGTACTTC
TRBJ2-1 - TRBD2 TRBV13 CASSPGTSYEQFF TGTGCCAGCAGCCCCGGGACTAGTTATGAGCAGTTCTTC
TRBJ2-2 - - TRBV5-4 CASRVVGDTGELFF TGTGCCAGCAGGGTAGTCGGGGACACCGGGGAGCTGTTTTTT
TRBJ2-7 few - TRBV7-9 CASSLAVAYEQYF TGTGCCAGCAGCTTAGCTGTTGCCTACGAGCAGTACTTC
TRBJ2-7 - - TRBV27 CASSFSPGTPYEQYF TGTGCCAGCAGTTTCAGTCCCGGGACACCCTACGAGCAGTACTTC
TRBJ1-1 few - TRBV27 CASSLRVRTEAFF TGTGCCAGCAGTTTGCGGGTTAGGACTGAAGCTTTCTTT
TRBJ1-1 once - TRBV3-1 CASSPDLVRGGTEAFF TGTGCCAGCAGCCCAGACTTAGTGAGGGGGGGAACTGAAGCTTTCTTT
TRBJ2-5 - - TRBV4-1 CASSQLPTDRNFRQTQYF TGCGCCAGCAGCCAACTTCCTACGGACAGAAATTTTCGTCAGACCCAGTACTTC
TRBJ1-5 - - TRBV5-5 CASLGGSGSNQPQHF TGTGCCAGCTTGGGAGGGAGCGGGAGCAATCAGCCCCAGCATTTT
TRBJ2-3 few TRBD2 TRBV14 CASSQVLSGQSTDTQYF TGTGCCAGCAGCCAAGTTCTTAGCGGGCAAAGCACAGATACGCAGTATTTT
TRBJ1-2 few TRBD1 TRBV7-9 CASSSSGTGKIYGYTF TGTGCCAGCAGCTCCTCCGGGACAGGGAAAATCTATGGCTACACCTTC
TRBJ2-1 few TRBD2 TRBV30 CASPGTSNNEQFF TGTGCCTCCCCCGGGACTAGCAACAATGAGCAGTTCTTC
TRBJ1-2 few - TRBV18 CASSPGTSGYTF TGTGCCAGCTCCCCCGGGACGTCGGGCTACACCTTC
TRBJ2-2 - TRBD1 TRBV10-3 CATNRQGQNTGELFF TGTGCCACCAATAGACAGGGGCAGAACACCGGGGAGCTGTTTTTT
TRBJ2-3 many TRBD2 TRBV7-6 CASSLASGGLTDTQYF TGTGCCAGCAGCTTAGCCAGCGGGGGCCTCACAGATACGCAGTATTTT
TRBJ1-4 - - TRBV20-1 CSARDRGDHNINEKLFF TGCAGTGCTAGAGACAGGGGAGACCATAACATTAATGAAAAACTGTTTTTT
TRBJ2-7 few TRBD1 TRBV7-9 CASSLDYRDRGRYEQYF TGTGCCAGCAGCTTAGACTACCGGGACAGGGGGCGATACGAGCAGTACTTC
TRBJ2-1 few - TRBV9 CASSLPGPADEQFF TGTGCCAGCAGTCTTCCGGGACCTGCGGATGAGCAGTTCTTC
TRBJ1-2 - - TRBV6-1 CASSTGQFYGYTF TGTGCCAGCAGCACGGGGCAATTCTATGGCTACACCTTC
TRBJ1-2 few TRBD1 TRBV27 CASSEGTGGHYGYTF TGTGCCAGCAGCGAAGGGACAGGGGGACACTATGGCTACACCTTC
TRBJ2-3 - TRBD2 TRBV9 CASSKEQTSGAGDTQYF TGTGCCAGCAGCAAAGAACAGACTAGCGGTGCCGGAGATACGCAGTATTTT
TRBJ2-5 - - TRBV6-6 CASSSGWETQYF TGTGCCAGCAGTAGCGGCTGGGAGACCCAGTACTTC
TRBJ2-2 few - TRBV5-1 CASSLGTTNTGELFF TGCGCCAGCAGCTTGGGGACAACAAACACCGGGGAGCTGTTTTTT
TRBJ2-7 few - TRBV6-6 CASSRQTSSYEQYF TGTGCCAGCAGCCGCCAGACTTCCTCCTACGAGCAGTACTTC
TRBJ2-7 many - TRBV5-1 CASSSGGGSYEQYF TGTGCCAGCAGCTCCGGTGGCGGCTCCTACGAGCAGTACTTC
TRBJ2-7 few TRBD1 TRBV4-1 CASSPKPGQSSYEQYF TGCGCCAGCAGCCCTAAGCCGGGACAGAGCTCCTACGAGCAGTACTTC
TRBJ2-3 few - TRBV5-1 CASSLDPRLASTDTQYF TGCGCCAGCAGCTTGGATCCCCGACTTGCTAGCACAGATACGCAGTATTTT
TRBJ1-6 few - TRBV7-2 CATGTVNSPLHF TGTGCCACGGGCACAGTTAATTCACCCCTCCACTTT
TRBJ2-7 many TRBD2 TRBV2 CASPKTPAGASYEQYF TGTGCCAGCCCTAAAACTCCAGCGGGAGCTTCCTACGAGCAGTACTTC
TRBJ2-2 - TRBD1 TRBV7-9 CASSSGTADLTGELFF TGTGCCAGCAGCTCCGGGACAGCGGACCTCACCGGGGAGCTGTTTTTT
TRBJ2-3 - - TRBV20-1 CSAGPPGPYTDTQYF TGCAGTGCTGGCCCTCCGGGCCCCTACACAGATACGCAGTATTTT
TRBJ2-3 - TRBD1 TRBV5-1 CASSLVQGEADTQYF TGCGCCAGCAGCTTGGTACAGGGGGAGGCAGATACGCAGTATTTT
TRBJ2-7 few TRBD2 TRBV29-1 CSVEDRPRPSGGTYEQYF TGCAGCGTTGAAGATCGACCGCGACCGAGCGGGGGTACCTACGAGCAGTACTTC
TRBJ2-1 few TRBD2 TRBV6-5 CASSYGSSGPNEQFF TGTGCCAGCAGTTATGGGTCTAGCGGGCCTAATGAGCAGTTCTTC
TRBJ2-3 - - TRBV7-9 CASSDLTDTQYF TGTGCCAGCAGCGACCTTACAGATACGCAGTATTTT
TRBJ2-7 few - TRBV24-1 CATSDPVSYEQYF TGTGCCACCAGTGATCCGGTGTCCTACGAGCAGTACTTC
TRBJ1-1 - - TRBV29-1 CSVKQGLNTEAFF TGCAGCGTGAAACAGGGATTGAACACTGAAGCTTTCTTT
TRBJ2-4 - TRBD2 TRBV4-2 CASSQDSTRGSRAIQYF TGTGCCAGCAGCCAAGATTCAACTCGCGGGAGTCGGGCCATTCAGTACTTC
TRBJ2-1 few TRBD2 TRBV12-3/TRBV12-4 CASSSGGGAREQFF TGTGCCAGCAGTTCCGGCGGGGGGGCCCGTGAGCAGTTCTTC
TRBJ1-3 few - TRBV11-2 CASSQGGSSRFTIYF TGTGCCAGCAGCCAAGGGGGATCCTCTAGGTTTACCATATATTTT
TRBJ2-7 few - TRBV6-5 CASSRDSLLAPPSEQYF TGTGCCAGCAGTCGGGACAGTTTACTAGCACCGCCCTCAGAGCAGTACTTC
TRBJ1-1 once - TRBV6-2/TRBV6-3 CASSLSQTEAFF TGTGCCAGCAGCCTAAGCCAAACTGAAGCTTTCTTT
TRBJ1-5 few - TRBV2 CASSMGLGSNQPQHF TGTGCCAGCAGTATGGGGTTAGGTAGCAATCAGCCCCAGCATTTT
TRBJ2-2 - TRBD2 TRBV5-1 CASSSRLADTGELFF TGCGCCAGCAGCTCGCGACTAGCGGACACCGGGGAGCTGTTTTTT
TRBJ2-1 many - TRBV27 CASSFHNEQFF TGTGCCAGCAGTTTCCACAATGAGCAGTTCTTC
TRBJ2-7 few TRBD1 TRBV20-1 CSASVPPGQGNYEQYF TGCAGTGCTAGCGTACCTCCGGGACAGGGGAACTACGAGCAGTACTTC
TRBJ2-3 few - TRBV18 CASSPRLRDTQYF TGTGCCAGCTCACCACGCTTGCGGGATACGCAGTATTTT
TRBJ2-3 few - TRBV15 CATSISGPKDTQYF TGTGCCACCAGCATAAGCGGACCCAAAGATACGCAGTATTTT
TRBJ2-1 few TRBD2 TRBV7-3 CASSPQPSGRHEQFF TGTGCCAGCAGTCCACAGCCAAGCGGGAGGCATGAGCAGTTCTTC
TRBJ2-7 few - TRBV11-2 CASSLFWGDEQYF TGTGCCAGCAGCTTATTCTGGGGGGACGAGCAGTACTTC
TRBJ2-2 - - TRBV9 CASSQSETRGTGELFF TGTGCCAGCAGCCAGTCCGAGACTAGGGGAACCGGGGAGCTGTTTTTT
TRBJ2-1 - TRBD1 TRBV6-6 CASSRKGQGNEQFF TGTGCCAGCAGCCGGAAAGGACAGGGCAATGAGCAGTTCTTC
TRBJ2-3 few - TRBV5-1 CASSLNPAGTDTQYF TGCGCCAGCAGCTTGAATCCAGCAGGCACAGATACGCAGTATTTT
TRBJ2-1 few TRBD2 TRBV27 CAVQVSGGTEQFF TGTGCCGTTCAGGTTAGCGGGGGGACTGAGCAGTTCTTC